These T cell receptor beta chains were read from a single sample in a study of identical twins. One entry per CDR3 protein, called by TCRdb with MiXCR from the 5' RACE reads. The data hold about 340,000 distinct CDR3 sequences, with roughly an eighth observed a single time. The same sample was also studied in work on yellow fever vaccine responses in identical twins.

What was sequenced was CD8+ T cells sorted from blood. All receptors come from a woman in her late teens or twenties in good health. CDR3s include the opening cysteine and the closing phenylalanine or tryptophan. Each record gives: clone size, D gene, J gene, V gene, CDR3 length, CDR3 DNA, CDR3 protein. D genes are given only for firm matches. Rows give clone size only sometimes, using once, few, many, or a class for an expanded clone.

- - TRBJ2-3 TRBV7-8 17 TGTGCCAGCAGCTTATGGCCAGCGGAGAGACGCACAGATACGCAGTATTTT CASSLWPAERRTDTQYF
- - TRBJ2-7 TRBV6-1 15 TGTGCCAGCAGTGAAGCGCGAGGCGGATCCTACGAGCAGTACTTC CASSEARGGSYEQYF
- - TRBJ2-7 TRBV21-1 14 TGTGCCAGCAGCAAACTAGCGGTCTCCTACGAGCAGTACTTC CASSKLAVSYEQYF
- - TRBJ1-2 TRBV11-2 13 TGTGCCAGCAGCTTACGCTCCCCATTTGGCTACACCTTC CASSLRSPFGYTF
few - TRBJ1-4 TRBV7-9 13 TGTGCCAGCAGCTTGAACGGGTGGGAAAAACTGTTTTTT CASSLNGWEKLFF
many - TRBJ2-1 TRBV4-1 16 TGCGCCAGCAGCCAAGCGGGTTCCCAGAATTACAATGAGCAGTTCTTC CASSQAGSQNYNEQFF
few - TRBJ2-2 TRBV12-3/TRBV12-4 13 TGTGCCAGCAGTCCCCCTTGGGCCGGGGAGCTGTTTTTT CASSPPWAGELFF
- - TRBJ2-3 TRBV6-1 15 TGTGCCAGCAGTGAAGTAGGCCTTGGCACAGATACGCAGTATTTT CASSEVGLGTDTQYF
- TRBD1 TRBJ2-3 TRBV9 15 TGTGCCAGCAGCGGAGGGACAGGCAGCACAGATACGCAGTATTTT CASSGGTGSTDTQYF
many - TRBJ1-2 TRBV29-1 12 TGCAGCGTCGAGGGGCGGCACTATGGCTACACCTTC CSVEGRHYGYTF
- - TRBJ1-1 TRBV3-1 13 TGTGCCAGCAGCCAAGTTTGGAACGCTGAAGCTTTCTTT CASSQVWNAEAFF
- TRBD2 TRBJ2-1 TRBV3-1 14 TGTGCCAGCGAAGGACTAGCGGGAGGTAGTGAGCAGTTCTTC CASEGLAGGSEQFF
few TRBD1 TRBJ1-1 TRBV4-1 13 TGCGCCAGCAGTCGGACAGGGACCACTGAAGCTTTCTTT CASSRTGTTEAFF
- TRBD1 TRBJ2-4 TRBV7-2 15 TGTGCCAGCAGCTCTTGGACAGGGTCCAAAAACATTCAGTACTTC CASSSWTGSKNIQYF
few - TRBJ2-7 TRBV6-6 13 TGTGCCAGCAGCCGAAACTCAAACTACGAGCAGTACTTC CASSRNSNYEQYF
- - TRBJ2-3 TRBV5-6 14 TGTGCCAGCAGCTTGAGTTTTAGCACAGATACGCAGTATTTT CASSLSFSTDTQYF
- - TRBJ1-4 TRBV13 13 TGTGCCAGCAGCCCAAAGGATAAGGAAAAACTGTTTTTT CASSPKDKEKLFF
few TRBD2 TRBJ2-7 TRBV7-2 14 TGTGCCAGCAGCTCACTAGCGGGAGAAAACGAGCAGTACTTC CASSSLAGENEQYF
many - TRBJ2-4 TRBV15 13 TGTGCCACCCAGGGGGGTCGCAAAAACATTCAGTACTTC CATQGGRKNIQYF
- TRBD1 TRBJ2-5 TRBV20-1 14 TGCAGTGCCCACCGGGGACAGGGCGGCGAGACCCAGTACTTC CSAHRGQGGETQYF
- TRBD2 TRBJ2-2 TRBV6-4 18 TGTGCCAGCAGTGATGGACTAGCGGGGATTACGAACACCGGGGAGCTGTTTTTT CASSDGLAGITNTGELFF
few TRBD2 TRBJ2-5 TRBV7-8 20 TGTGCCAGCAGCTTAACAGAGGTGATAGCGGGGGGCTCCGTGGTGGAGACCCAGTACTTC CASSLTEVIAGGSVVETQYF
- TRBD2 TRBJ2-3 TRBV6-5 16 TGTGCCAGCAGTTCGGGACTAGCGGGGGGGCCTGATACGCAGTATTTT CASSSGLAGGPDTQYF
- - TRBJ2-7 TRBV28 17 TGTGCCAGCAGAAAAATTAGGGGGGAGGGGTCGACCTACGAGCAGTACTTC CASRKIRGEGSTYEQYF
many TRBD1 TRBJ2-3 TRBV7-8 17 TGTGCCAGCAGCTTAGGATTGGGGACAGGGGGCTTAGATACGCAGTATTTT CASSLGLGTGGLDTQYF
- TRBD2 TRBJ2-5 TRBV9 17 TGTGCCAGCAGCGTAGTGAGCGGGGGCGGCCTCACAGAGACCCAGTACTTC CASSVVSGGGLTETQYF
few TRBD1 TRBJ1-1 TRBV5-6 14 TGTGCCAGCAGCGAGCCGACAGGGGGGACTGAAGCTTTCTTT CASSEPTGGTEAFF
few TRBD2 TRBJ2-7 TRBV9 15 TGTGCCAGCAGCGCCCGACTAGCGGAACGTAGGGAGCAGTACTTC CASSARLAERREQYF
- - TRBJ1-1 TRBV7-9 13 TGTGCCAGCAGCTTAGACGCAAGGACTGAAGCTTTCTTT CASSLDARTEAFF
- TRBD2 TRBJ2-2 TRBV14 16 TGTGCCAGCAGCCAAGAAGGACTAGACAACACCGGGGAGCTGTTTTTT CASSQEGLDNTGELFF
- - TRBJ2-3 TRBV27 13 TGTGCCAGCAGTCCCCACTCTACAGATACGCAGTATTTT CASSPHSTDTQYF
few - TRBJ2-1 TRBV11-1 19 TGTGCCAGCAGCTTAGCGCGTGGGTTCGGAGAGTACTCCTACAATGAGCAGTTCTTC CASSLARGFGEYSYNEQFF
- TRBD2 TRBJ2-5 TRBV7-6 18 TGTGCCAGCAGCATCATCGGCCTAGCGGGATTACTCAACGAGACCCAGTACTTC CASSIIGLAGLLNETQYF
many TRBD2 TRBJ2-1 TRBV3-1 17 TGTGCCAGCAGCCAAGGACTAGCGGGGAGCTCCTACAATGAGCAGTTCTTC CASSQGLAGSSYNEQFF
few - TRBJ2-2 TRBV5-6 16 TGTGCCAGCAGCTTGGCACTGGTAGGGCCTACCGGGGAGCTGTTTTTT CASSLALVGPTGELFF
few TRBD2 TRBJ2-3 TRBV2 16 TGTGCCAGCCCATTGGGACTAGCGGGAACCACAGATACGCAGTATTTT CASPLGLAGTTDTQYF
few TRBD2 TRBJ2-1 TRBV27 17 TGTGCCAGCTCGGGACTAGCGGGAGGGGTTTCCTACAATGAGCAGTTCTTC CASSGLAGGVSYNEQFF
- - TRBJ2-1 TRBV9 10 TGTGCCAGCAATCGTGGGGAGCAGTTCTTC CASNRGEQFF
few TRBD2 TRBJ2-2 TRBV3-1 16 TGTGCCAGCAGCCAAGGTTGGAGGACTAGCACCGGGGAGCTGTTTTTT CASSQGWRTSTGELFF
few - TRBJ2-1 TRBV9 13 TGTGCCAGCAGCGTAGAGGGGGGCGATGAGCAGTTCTTC CASSVEGGDEQFF
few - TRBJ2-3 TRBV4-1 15 TGCGCCAGCAGCCAAGCTCAGCGGAGCACAGATACGCAGTATTTT CASSQAQRSTDTQYF
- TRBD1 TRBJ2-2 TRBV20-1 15 TGCAGTGCTAGACGCCGGGACAGTGGCACCGGGGAGCTGTTTTTT CSARRRDSGTGELFF
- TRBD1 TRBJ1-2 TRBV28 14 TGTGCCAGCAGCCTGGGGACAGGGTACTATGGCTACACCTTC CASSLGTGYYGYTF
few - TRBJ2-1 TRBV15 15 TGTGCCACCAGCCCCCGGGCCAGCTCCTACAATGAGCAGTTCTTC CATSPRASSYNEQFF
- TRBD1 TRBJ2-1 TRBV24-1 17 TGTGCCACCAGTGATATCTCCGGGACAGGGGGATACAATGAGCAGTTCTTC CATSDISGTGGYNEQFF
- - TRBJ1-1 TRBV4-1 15 TGCGCCAGCAGCCATCCCCGGGGGGGGAACACTGAAGCTTTCTTT CASSHPRGGNTEAFF
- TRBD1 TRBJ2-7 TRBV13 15 TGTGCCAGCAGCCCCGGACAGGGGGCTTACTACGAGCAGTACTTC CASSPGQGAYYEQYF
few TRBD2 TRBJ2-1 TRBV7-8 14 TGTGCCAGCAGCTTAGGTAGCGGGCGAGGGGAGCAGTTCTTC CASSLGSGRGEQFF
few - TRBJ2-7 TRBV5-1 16 TGCGCCAGCAGCTTGGCTGGCCCCGTCCTGACCTACGAGCAGTACTTC CASSLAGPVLTYEQYF
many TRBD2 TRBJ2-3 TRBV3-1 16 TGTGCCAGCAGCCAAGGTTCTTGGACTAGCGGAGATACGCAGTATTTT CASSQGSWTSGDTQYF
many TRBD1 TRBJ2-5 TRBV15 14 TGTGCCACGAGCGGGACAGGGAATTTGGAGACCCAGTACTTC CATSGTGNLETQYF
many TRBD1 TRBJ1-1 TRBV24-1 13 TGTGCCACCAGGACAGGGGCGAACACTGAAGCTTTCTTT CATRTGANTEAFF
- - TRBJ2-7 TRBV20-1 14 TGCAGTGCTAGAGAGGTGGGAGAGCTATACGAGCAGTACTTC CSAREVGELYEQYF